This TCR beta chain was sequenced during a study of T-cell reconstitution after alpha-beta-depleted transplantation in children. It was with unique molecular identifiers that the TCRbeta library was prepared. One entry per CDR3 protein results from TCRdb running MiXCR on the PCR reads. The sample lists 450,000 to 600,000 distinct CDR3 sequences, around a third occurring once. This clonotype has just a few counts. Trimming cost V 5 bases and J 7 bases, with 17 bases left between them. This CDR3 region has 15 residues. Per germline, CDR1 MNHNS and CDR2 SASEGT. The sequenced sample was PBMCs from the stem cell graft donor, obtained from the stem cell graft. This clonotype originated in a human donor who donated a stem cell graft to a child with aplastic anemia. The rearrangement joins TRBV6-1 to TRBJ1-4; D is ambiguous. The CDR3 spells CASSIIASGSEKLFF. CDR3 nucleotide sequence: TGTGCCAGCAGTATTATTGCATCGGGTAGTGAAAAACTGTTTTTT.